Listed here are 26 T cell receptor beta chains from one sample, sequenced in a study of OX40 agonist ivuxolimab in advanced cancers. TCRdb's table, derived via immunoSEQ multiplex PCR, lists solely in-frame clones and lacks some. Altogether around 67,000 clones are present, approximately 81% being singletons, with the ten largest covering roughly 2%. The source was CD4+ or CD8+ T cells sorted from blood, collected in a trial of the OX40 agonist ivuxolimab. The receptors shown here come from an adult with an advanced solid tumor such as melanoma, head and neck, liver or kidney cancer.

This sequence joins TRBV6-6 and TRBJ1-5; 10 nucleotides align to TRBD1. Germline CDR1 and CDR2: MNHNY and SVGAGI (reference sequence). This CDR3 has 15 amino acids. V shed 10 bases, J shed 4 bases, and the junction held 10 bases outside the gene matches. DNA of the CDR3: TGTGCCACCAGGGACCGGGACAGGGGAAATCAGCCCCAGCATTTT. This codes for CATRDRDRGNQPQHF.

The chain has TRBV10-3 and TRBJ1-1; D is possibly TRBD1 (5 bases). Trimming pared 6 bases from V and 1 base from J, leaving 9 bases between. Germline CDR1 and CDR2: ENHRY and SYGVKD. The CDR3 sequence is 13 residues long. In DNA form, the CDR3 reads TGTGCCATCAGCCCGCAGGGGAACACTGAAGCTTTCTTT. Protein sequence: CAISPQGNTEAFF.

The chain has TRBV7-2 and TRBJ1-4; 10 bases align to TRBD1. The CDR3 contains 15 residues. V trimming: 5 bases; J trimming: 8 bases; junction bases outside the gene matches: 8. Germline values: CDR1 SGHTA, CDR2 FQGNSA. The CDR3 loop is CASSPGQGFGEKLFF. In DNA form, the CDR3 reads TGTGCCAGCAGCCCGGGACAGGGGTTTGGCGAAAAACTGTTTTTT. Full variable domain (missing parts from reference TRBV7-2 and TRBJ1-4): GAGVSQSPSNKVTEKGKDVELRCDPISGHTALYWYRQSLGQGLEFLIYFQGNSAPDKSGLPSDRFSAERTGGSVSTLTIQRTQQEDSAVYLCASSPGQGFGEKLFFGSGTQLSVL.

The rearrangement joins TRBV7-2 to TRBJ1-2; D is undetermined. This CDR3 has 14 amino acids. Germline V gives CDR1 SGHTA, CDR2 FQGNSA. Trimming cost V 1 base and J 5 bases, with 11 bases left between them. The CDR3 here is CASSLDWTAYGYTF. The CDR3 region has the DNA TGTGCCAGCAGCTTAGACTGGACGGCGTATGGCTACACCTTC.

The chain recombines TRBV5-5 with TRBJ2-7; a weak D match, TRBD1 (6 bases). Germline CDR1 is SGHKS and CDR2 is YYEKEE (reference sequence). V lost 4 bases, J lost 0 bases, and 8 bases lay in between. This CDR3 comprises 13 residues. CDR3 sequence reads: CASSRDTSYEQYF. DNA for the CDR3: TGTGCCAGCAGCCGGGACACCTCCTACGAGCAGTACTTC.

This chain uses TRBV11-2 with TRBJ2-1, with a possible D match to TRBD1 (6 bases). The germline gives CDR1 SGHAT, CDR2 FQNNGV. V lost 5 bases and J 6 bases, leaving 8 bases between the germline ends. The CDR3 has 12 amino acids. CDR3 nucleotides: TGTGCCAGCAGCCCGACAGGCAATGAGCAGTTCTTC. It yields the protein CASSPTGNEQFF.

The chain links TRBV9 to TRBJ1-1; 8 bases are a match to TRBD1. CDR3 length: 14 amino acids. CDR1 is SGDLS and CDR2 is YYNGEE in the germline V gene. Trimming at V came to 4 bases and at J to 1 base, leaving 3 bases not matched to a gene. The CDR3 region is CASSLGTGNTEAFF. The CDR3 region has the DNA TGTGCCAGCAGCCTCGGGACAGGGAACACTGAAGCTTTCTTT.

This chain joins TRBV28 and TRBJ2-7; 10 bases fit TRBD2. The CDR3 sequence is 15 residues long. Germline V gene lookup returns CDR1 MDHEN and CDR2 SYDVKM. V was pared by 6 bases and J by 4 bases, with 9 bases of the junction left unmatched. This CDR3 reads CASSLGLAERYEQYF. In DNA form, the CDR3 reads TGTGCCAGCAGCCTCGGACTAGCGGAGAGATACGAGCAGTACTTC.

The J gene is TRBJ2-7, the V gene TRBV7-2; maybe TRBD1 (6 bases). The germline CDR1 and CDR2 sequences are SGHTA and FQGNSA. The CDR3 consists of 14 residues. Trimming removed 5 bases at V and 2 bases at J, with 13 bases between. The CDR3: CASSTQGSTYEQYF. CDR3 bases: TGTGCCAGCAGCACGCAGGGGAGCACCTACGAGCAGTACTTC.

This chain joins TRBV19 and TRBJ1-5, with 9 bases identical to TRBD1. Per the germline V gene, CDR1 is LNHDA and CDR2 is SQIVND (reference sequence). The CDR3 contains 14 residues. V lost 3 bases to trimming and J lost 6 bases; unmatched junction nucleotides: 3. The CDR3 bases are TGTGCCAGTAGTATGGACAGGGGAGGTCAGCCCCAGCATTTT. This gives the protein CASSMDRGGQPQHF.

The V call is TRBV6-6, the J call TRBJ1-5; D is undetermined. CDR3 size: 13 residues. Germline lookup yields CDR1 MNHNY and CDR2 SVGAGI (reference sequence). Trimming left V 2 bases short and J 4 bases short, with 6 bases between. CDR3 DNA sequence: TGTGCCAGCAGTTACGAAGTAAATCAGCCCCAGCATTTT. Its translation is CASSYEVNQPQHF.

This clone came up a few times. The J gene is TRBJ1-2, the V gene TRBV28; D remains ambiguous. The CDR3 spans 16 residues. Germline values: CDR1 MDHEN, CDR2 SYDVKM. V lost 2 bases and J 8 bases, leaving 21 bases between the germline ends. The CDR3 spells CASSLMAPGPARGYTF. Written as DNA, the CDR3 is TGTGCCAGCAGTTTAATGGCGCCAGGCCCCGCTCGCGGCTACACCTTC.

The J gene is TRBJ2-3, the V gene TRBV7-2; D might be TRBD2 (6 bases). Germline CDR1 and CDR2: SGHTA and FQGNSA. This CDR3 is 16 amino acids long. V dropped 0 bases and J dropped 1 base, with 11 bases sitting between them. CDR3 loop: CASSLAAGSGTDTQYF. CDR3 nucleotide sequence: TGTGCCAGCAGCTTAGCGGCGGGGTCGGGCACAGATACGCAGTATTTT.

Only one count was recorded for this clone. V is TRBV30 and J is TRBJ1-4; TRBD1 is a possible D gene (5 bases). Between the trimmed V and J ends, which lost 3 bases and 13 bases, there was a span of 18 bases. Germline CDR1 GTSNPN, CDR2 SVGIG (reference sequence). The CDR3 covers 13 residues. CDR3: CAWSVGAGMRLFF. CDR3 nucleotides: TGTGCCTGGAGCGTCGGGGCAGGGATGAGACTGTTTTTT.

This clone was picked up one time. The chain uses TRBV6-5 and TRBJ2-2, with D perhaps TRBD2 (6 bases). With 6 bases removed from V and 7 bases from J, the gap between germline ends came to 12 bases. This CDR3 is 13 amino acids long. CDR1 and CDR2 from the germline V gene are MNHEY and SVGAGI. Written as DNA, the CDR3 is TGTGCCAGCAGACGTCCGGAGGGCGGGGAGCTGTTTTTT. Encoded protein: CASRRPEGGELFF.

The V call is TRBV7-2, the J call TRBJ1-2; D gene ambiguous. Germline loops: CDR1 SGHTA, CDR2 FQGNSA. The CDR3 spans 12 residues. V shed 1 base and J shed 13 bases, with 13 bases lying between them. CDR3 DNA sequence: TGTGCCAGCAGCTTAGGGCTGGACGGCGGCACCTTC. This translates into CASSLGLDGGTF.

This clone was found a few times. The chain is built from TRBV5-1 and TRBJ1-1, with 7 nucleotides matching TRBD1. Germline assignment: CDR1 SGHRS and CDR2 YFSETQ. This CDR3 has 15 amino acids. After removal of 3 bases from V and 1 base from J, the junction contained 6 bases not matched to a gene. CDR3 in amino acids: CASSYWTGPNTEAFF. The CDR3, as DNA: TGCGCCAGCAGCTATTGGACAGGCCCGAACACTGAAGCTTTCTTT.

This clone was observed a single time. The V gene is TRBV28, the J gene TRBJ2-3; D is ambiguous. There are 14 residues in the CDR3. From germline, CDR1 is MDHEN and CDR2 SYDVKM. V lost 6 bases and J 1 base, leaving 11 bases between the germline ends. CDR3 nucleotide sequence: TGTGCCAGCAGCCCGCGCGGCGGCACAGATACGCAGTATTTT. This gives the protein CASSPRGGTDTQYF.

J is TRBJ1-4 and V is TRBV19; a possible D gene is TRBD1 (5 bases). Germline lookup yields CDR1 LNHDA and CDR2 SQIVND (reference sequence). V dropped 6 bases and J dropped 4 bases, with 15 bases sitting between them. The CDR3 loop spans 15 amino acids. CDR3 bases: TGTGCCAGTAGCCCCCTGGGGACGGATAATGAAAAACTGTTTTTT. Encoded protein: CASSPLGTDNEKLFF.

The chain carries TRBV5-6 and TRBJ2-5; D is unresolved. V lost 1 base and J 5 bases, leaving 9 bases between the germline ends. The germline CDR1 and CDR2 sequences are SGHDT and YYEEEE. This CDR3 contains 13 residues. The CDR3 DNA reads TGTGCCAGCAGCTTGTATCCCGGGGAGACCCAGTACTTC. Its protein product is CASSLYPGETQYF.

V and J are TRBV19 and TRBJ1-2; no firm D call. CDR3 size: 11 residues. Germline V gene data show CDR1 as LNHDA and CDR2 as SQIVND (reference sequence). Between the trimmed V and J ends, which lost 5 bases and 6 bases, there was a span of 7 bases. The CDR3 sequence: CASSWVHGYTF. The CDR3 coding sequence is TGTGCCAGTAGTTGGGTTCATGGCTACACCTTC.

The J gene is TRBJ2-3, the V gene TRBV30, with 12 bases fitting TRBD2. Germline-derived CDR1 and CDR2 are GTSNPN and SVGIG (reference sequence). The CDR3 contains 15 residues. After removal of 5 bases from V and 6 bases from J, the junction contained 9 bases not matched to a gene. CDR3 residues: CAWQTSGSPSDTQYF. In nucleotides, the CDR3 is TGTGCCTGGCAGACTAGCGGGAGCCCATCGGATACGCAGTATTTT. Full variable domain (remainder filled in from reference TRBV30 and TRBJ2-3): SQTIHQWPATLVQPVGSPLSLECTVEGTSNPNLYWYRQAAGRGLQLLFYSVGIGQISSEVPQNLSASRPQDRQFILSSKKLLLSDSGFYLCAWQTSGSPSDTQYFGPGTRLTVL.

The chain combines TRBV5-4 with TRBJ2-1; 10 positions agree with TRBD2. The J segment lost 4 bases and the V segment lost 0 bases, leaving 4 bases of the junction unmatched. This CDR3 region has 16 residues. The germline V gene has CDR1 SGHNT and CDR2 YYREEE (reference sequence). The CDR3 is CASSLGSSGSYNEQFF. The CDR3 region has the DNA TGTGCCAGCAGCTTGGGGTCTAGCGGGAGTTACAATGAGCAGTTCTTC.

A single count supports this clone. The chain couples TRBV13 to TRBJ1-5, with D perhaps TRBD1 (6 bases). V gave up 5 bases and J gave up 2 bases, with 10 bases separating them. The CDR3 has 14 residues. The germline V gene encodes CDR1 PRHDT and CDR2 FYEKMQ (reference sequence). In nucleotides, the CDR3 is TGTGCCAGCAGCAAGGCAGGGGGCAATCAGCCCCAGCATTTT. Translating it yields CASSKAGGNQPQHF.

This clone is medium-sized (0.01 to 0.1%) by share. This sample includes further DNA sequences coding for the same CDR3. V is TRBV28 and J is TRBJ2-7; D is uncertain. The CDR3 extends over 12 amino acids. Germline assignment: CDR1 MDHEN and CDR2 SYDVKM. Trimming left V 2 bases short and J 3 bases short, with 5 bases between. CDR3 protein: CASSLGLYEQYF. The CDR3, as DNA: TGTGCCAGCAGTTTAGGGCTCTACGAGCAGTACTTC.

The chain recombines TRBV2 with TRBJ1-2; TRBD1 aligns across 8 bases. Germline CDR1 SNHLY, CDR2 FYNNEI. The CDR3 covers 13 residues. The V gene end was trimmed by 3 bases and the J gene end by 6 bases; junction bases not matched to a gene: 3. For the CDR3, the DNA is TGTGCCAGCAGTGAGGCGACAGGGGATGGCTACACCTTC. It encodes CASSEATGDGYTF. Complete variable domain (other parts from reference TRBV2 and TRBJ1-2): EPEVTQTPSHQVTQMGQEVILRCVPISNHLYFYWYRQILGQKVEFLVSFYNNEISEKSEIFDDQFSVERPDGSNFTLKIRSTKLEDSAMYFCASSEATGDGYTFGSGTRLTVV.